This TCR beta chain was identified during a study of blood T cell repertoires in COVID-19. Study-wide context: The United States, Italy and Spain provided the acute and convalescent COVID-19 samples. PBMCs, B-cell-depleted T cells, or T cells were the source of the cDNA or gDNA that made up the material.

Per the study methods: Scientists estimated how many nucleated cells there were by amplifying reference gene primers. Here immunoSEQ multiplex PCR was the method, and the copy in TCRdb shows in-frame clones only, minus some. From that table come the V and J calls and clone size; the DNA was used to work out D and trimming. Here the sample spans more than 300,000 clones, about 84% being singletons. The CDR3 length is 14 residues. In germline, CDR1 is KGHSH, CDR2 LQKENI. J lost 1 base, V lost 3 bases, and 3 bases had no gene match. Sample: peripheral blood. This TCR was recovered from a woman aged 45 to 65 with acute or convalescent COVID-19. This rearrangement joins TRBV18 to TRBJ2-7; 7 bases are a match to TRBD1. The CDR3 DNA is TGTGCCAGCTCACCTACAGGGGTTTCCTACGAGCAGTACTTC. Encoded protein: CASSPTGVSYEQYF.